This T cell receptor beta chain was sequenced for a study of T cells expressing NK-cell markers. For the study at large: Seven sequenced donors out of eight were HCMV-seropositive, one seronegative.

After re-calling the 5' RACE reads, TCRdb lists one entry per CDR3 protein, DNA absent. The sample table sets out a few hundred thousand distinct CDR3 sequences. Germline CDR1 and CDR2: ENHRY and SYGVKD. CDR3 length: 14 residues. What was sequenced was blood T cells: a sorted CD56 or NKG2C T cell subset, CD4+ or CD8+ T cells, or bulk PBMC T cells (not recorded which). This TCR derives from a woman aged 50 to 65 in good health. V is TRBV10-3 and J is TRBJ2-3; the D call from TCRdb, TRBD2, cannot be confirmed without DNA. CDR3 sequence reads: CATRVTNLQDTQYF.